Below, 6 T cell receptor beta chains from the same sample are listed, as sequenced in a study of memory CD4+ T cells and cytomegalovirus serostatus. Single viable CD3+CD4+CD8-CD45RO+ cells were sorted as the memory CD4+ T cells. TCRdb's copy holds only in-frame clones and misses some; the assay was immunoSEQ multiplex PCR. The data contain some 49,000 clones, roughly three quarters of them singletons. Sequencing was performed on memory CD4+ T cells from blood. The source of these receptors is an adult in good health and CMV-seronegative.

CDR3: CASSLVRGSGELFF. The CDR3 DNA is TGTGCCAGCAGCTTAGTAAGGGGGTCCGGGGAGCTGTTTTTT. This rearrangement joins TRBV11-3 to TRBJ2-2, with D tentatively TRBD1 (6 bases). The V gene lost 1 base and the J gene lost 6 bases, with 9 bases spanning the gap. The CDR3 sequence is 14 residues long. CDR1 is SGHNT and CDR2 is YENEEA in the germline V gene.

CDR3 in amino acids: CASSQDRNPLRDVYF. The DNA of the CDR3 is TGCGCCAGCAGCCAAGACCGTAACCCCCTACGTGATGTGTACTTC. The J gene is TRBJ2-7, the V gene TRBV4-3; no clear D. The germline CDR1 and CDR2 sequences are LGHNA and YSLEER. The CDR3 totals 15 residues. V lost 0 bases and J 12 bases, leaving 21 bases between the germline ends.

V gene TRBV4-2 combines with J gene TRBJ2-1; D uncertain. Between the trimmed V and J ends, which lost 1 base and 9 bases, there was a span of 13 bases. The CDR3 sequence is 14 residues long. CDR1 and CDR2 from the germline V gene are LGHNA and YNFKEQ. The CDR3 protein is CASSQVEGISEQFF. For the CDR3, the DNA is TGTGCCAGCAGCCAAGTCGAAGGGATAAGTGAGCAGTTCTTC.

The chain employs TRBV7-2 and TRBJ1-3; perhaps TRBD1 as D (6 bases). CDR1 and CDR2 from the germline V gene are SGHTA and FQGNSA. Trimming pared 4 bases from V and 0 bases from J, leaving 10 bases between. This CDR3 is 15 amino acids long. CDR3: CASSSEGVSGNTIYF. CDR3 in DNA: TGTGCCAGCAGCTCTGAGGGGGTCTCTGGAAACACCATATATTTT.

The V gene is TRBV4-1, the J gene TRBJ2-2; D may correspond to TRBD1 or TRBD2 (5 bases each). The CDR3 length is 16 residues. Deletions cut 3 bases from V and 0 bases from J, with 11 bases between. Germline values: CDR1 MGHRA, CDR2 YSYEKL. CDR3 residues: CASSQFGAANTGELFF. The CDR3 nucleotides are TGCGCCAGCAGCCAGTTCGGGGCGGCGAACACCGGGGAGCTGTTTTTT.

The genes are TRBV10-2 and TRBJ2-2; D ambiguous. The germline CDR1 and CDR2 sequences are WSHSY and SAAADI. V was clipped by 6 bases and J by 2 bases, with 4 bases between them. The CDR3 length is 12 residues. The CDR3 DNA reads as TGCGCCAGCAGCCTAAACACCGGGGAGCTGTTTTTT. Translation gives CASSLNTGELFF.